The 11 T cell receptor beta chains below come from one sample, sequenced in a study of T cell responses to AZD1222 COVID-19 vaccine. Profiled with immunoSEQ multiplex PCR; TCRdb holds only in-frame clones, not every one. The table has around 130,000 clones, roughly 89% seen once. Material: peripheral blood, obtained 28 days after the second AZD1222 dose. These receptors all stem from an adult who received the AZD1222 COVID-19 vaccine.

The V gene is TRBV7-9, the J gene TRBJ2-4; D call uncertain. CDR3 length: 13 residues. Germline CDR1 is SEHNR and CDR2 is FQNEAQ (reference sequence). Trimming removed 1 base from V and 11 bases from J, with 12 bases in between. The CDR3 is CASSLDPNSLQYF. In DNA form, the CDR3 reads TGTGCCAGCAGCTTAGACCCGAACTCTCTTCAGTACTTC.

This rearrangement joins TRBV28 to TRBJ1-2; D ambiguous. Per germline, CDR1 MDHEN and CDR2 SYDVKM. The germline V and J ends were trimmed by 2 bases and 2 bases, with 3 bases remaining between them. This CDR3 has 12 residues. The CDR3 is CASSLNNYGYTF. In nucleotides, the CDR3 is TGTGCCAGCAGTTTAAACAACTATGGCTACACCTTC.

V is TRBV7-3 and J is TRBJ1-1; TRBD1 matches 7 bases. CDR3 size: 15 residues. CDR1 is SGHTA and CDR2 is FQGTGA in the germline V gene. The trim removed 5 bases at V and 5 bases at J, leaving 11 bases unmatched. CDR3 coding DNA: TGTGCCAGCAGCGTCCTCACAGGGGCGGAAACTGAAGCTTTCTTT. Translated, it gives CASSVLTGAETEAFF.

The chain has TRBV19 and TRBJ1-5, with D possibly being TRBD1 (6 bases). This CDR3 contains 15 residues. Germline V gene lookup returns CDR1 LNHDA and CDR2 SQIVND (reference sequence). V was clipped by 5 bases and J by 7 bases, with 18 bases between them. The CDR3: CASSGNRDSGQPQHF. The CDR3 DNA follows: TGTGCCAGTAGTGGCAACAGGGACTCCGGCCAGCCCCAGCATTTT.

V usage is TRBV12-3 or TRBV12-4 and J usage is TRBJ1-1, with 8 bases that match TRBD1. V was pared by 6 bases and J by 5 bases, with 5 bases of the junction left unmatched. This CDR3 spans 13 amino acids. CDR3 sequence (DNA): TGTGCCAGCAGGCCGACAGGGGCAACTGAAGCTTTCTTT. Residues: CASRPTGATEAFF.

CDR3 coding DNA: TGTGCCAGCAGCCAAGGGGGGGGGCTCAGTTCACCCCTCCACTTT. Residues: CASSQGGGLSSPLHF. The chain combines TRBV3-1 (or the pseudogene TRBV3-2) with TRBJ1-6; D is perhaps TRBD1 (6 bases). The CDR3 covers 15 residues. V was shortened by 1 base and J by 9 bases, with 13 bases between the two germline ends. Germline CDR1 is LGHDT and CDR2 is YNNKEL (reference sequence).

The rearrangement uses TRBV11-3 and TRBJ1-2; no firm D call. Germline V gene data show CDR1 as SGHNT and CDR2 as YENEEA. V shed 3 bases and J shed 8 bases, with 13 bases lying between them. The CDR3 covers 13 residues. For the CDR3, the DNA is TGTGCCAGCAGCTTCTCGGAAGGGAACGGCTACACCTTC. Protein sequence: CASSFSEGNGYTF.

V is TRBV5-6 and J is TRBJ1-5; D may be TRBD1 (6 bases). The V end was cut by 4 bases, the J end by 4 bases, with 9 bases between. From germline, CDR1 is SGHDT and CDR2 YYEEEE. The CDR3 runs to 13 residues. The CDR3 protein is CASSQDRNQPQHF. The CDR3 DNA is TGTGCCAGCAGCCAGGACAGAAATCAGCCCCAGCATTTT.

The chain uses TRBV7-2 and TRBJ1-2; tentative D call: TRBD1 (5 bases). CDR3 length: 12 residues. The germline gives CDR1 SGHTA, CDR2 FQGNSA. Trimming shortened V by 3 bases and J by 7 bases, and 9 bases separated the two germline ends. The CDR3 here is CASSFGTSGYTF. The DNA for the CDR3 is TGTGCCAGCAGCTTTGGGACCTCTGGCTACACCTTC.

This clone showed up just once. This chain uses TRBV10-3 with TRBJ2-7; 8 bases are a match to TRBD2. Losses at the gene ends were 6 bases for V and 0 bases for J; bases not matched to a gene: 1. Germline lookup yields CDR1 ENHRY and CDR2 SYGVKD. The length of the CDR3 is 13 residues. Written as DNA, the CDR3 is TGTGCCATCAGAGGGACTAGCTCCTACGAGCAGTACTTC. Its protein is CAIRGTSSYEQYF.

V and J are TRBV27 and TRBJ2-1; no clear D. The CDR3 is 13 residues long. Germline-derived CDR1 and CDR2 are MNHEY and SMNVEV (reference sequence). Deletions cut 2 bases from V and 5 bases from J, with 7 bases between. The chain's CDR3 is CASSLSVDNEQFF. CDR3 coding DNA: TGTGCCAGCAGTTTAAGTGTGGACAATGAGCAGTTCTTC.